This is a list of T cell receptor beta chains from one sample in a study of Tregs in tolerant kidney transplant recipients. The antigens these receptors bind are not known. This table comes from immunoSEQ multiplex PCR, and its TCRdb copy is limited to in-frame clones, with some not included. The sample shows approximately 41,000 clones, roughly 96% of them seen only once. Material for sequencing was Tregs from blood cultured with allogeneic cells. Every receptor here comes from a human donor in good health. Both conserved end residues are part of each CDR3. The order of the fields is D gene, clone size, J gene, V gene, CDR3 DNA, CDR3 protein. A D gene is named only where the DNA matches it firmly. Only some rows state a clone size, as once, few, many or a class for expanded clones.

>TRBD1|.|TRBJ1-5|TRBV6-5
TGTGCCAGCAGTTCGACAGGGTTCGGTCAGCCCCAGCATTTT
CASSSTGFGQPQHF
>.|.|TRBJ1-1|TRBV14
TGTGCCAGCAGCATTACACTGAGCACTGAAGCTTTCTTT
CASSITLSTEAFF
>TRBD1|.|TRBJ1-3|TRBV5-4
TGTGCCAGCAGCAGGGACAGCAACTCTGGAAACACCATATATTTT
CASSRDSNSGNTIYF
>.|.|TRBJ2-7|TRBV15
TGTGCCACCAGCAGGGGGGCCTCCTACGAGCAGTACTTC
CATSRGASYEQYF
>.|.|TRBJ1-3|TRBV14
TGTGCCAGCAGCCAATGGGGGAGCGGAAACACCATATATTTT
CASSQWGSGNTIYF
>TRBD1|.|TRBJ2-7|TRBV19
TGTGCCAGTAGTCCTATCCCGGGACAGGGGACTGGCTCCTACGAGCAGTACTTC
CASSPIPGQGTGSYEQYF
>TRBD1|.|TRBJ2-7|TRBV7-8
TGTGCCAGCAGCTTGCGGACAGGAGCCTACGAGCAGTACTTC
CASSLRTGAYEQYF
>.|.|TRBJ1-2|TRBV5-6
TGTGCCAGCAGCTTGGGTACACGCGGTGGTGGCTACACCTTC
CASSLGTRGGGYTF
>.|.|TRBJ1-1|TRBV7-3
TGTGCCAGCAGCTTAAGTTCGGAAAACACTGAAGCTTTCTTT
CASSLSSENTEAFF
>TRBD1|.|TRBJ1-2|TRBV5-1
TGCGCCAGCAGCCCGATGGGACAGAGGAACAACTATGGCTACACCTTC
CASSPMGQRNNYGYTF
>.|.|TRBJ1-4|TRBV14
TGTGCCAGCAGCCACGCGGCTGCTAATGAAAAACTGTTTTTT
CASSHAAANEKLFF
>.|once|TRBJ2-1|TRBV5-4
TGTGCCAGCAGCGCGGGTAGCCACTACAATGAGCAGTTCTTC
CASSAGSHYNEQFF
>.|.|TRBJ2-7|TRBV9
TGTGCCAGCAGCGTAGCTTGGGATGTCAGGGGTCACGAGCAGTACTTC
CASSVAWDVRGHEQYF
>.|.|TRBJ2-7|TRBV11-2
TGTGCCAGCAGCTTAGGGTCAGGGATAACCTACGAGCAGTACTTC
CASSLGSGITYEQYF
>.|.|TRBJ2-3|TRBV19
TGTGCCAGTAGTAGTTGGCAGGGAACAGATACGCAGTATTTT
CASSSWQGTDTQYF
>.|.|TRBJ1-2|TRBV2
TGTGCCAGCAGCCCCGACAGGACCCCGGGGGGCGGCTACACCTTC
CASSPDRTPGGGYTF
>TRBD1|.|TRBJ2-7|TRBV11-2
TGTGCCAGCAGCTGGTCGGACAGGGTTAGCTCCTACGAGCAGTACTTC
CASSWSDRVSSYEQYF
>TRBD1|.|TRBJ1-1|TRBV5-1
TGCGCCAGCAGCCCCCGACAGGGAATGGACACTGAAGCTTTCTTT
CASSPRQGMDTEAFF
>TRBD2|.|TRBJ2-5|TRBV7-7
TGTGCCAGCAGCTTTAGCGGGGCGGAGACCCAGTACTTC
CASSFSGAETQYF
>TRBD1|few|TRBJ1-4|TRBV2
TGTGCCAGCAGCCCGGGACAGCTGTTTTTT
CASSPGQLFF
>.|.|TRBJ2-3|TRBV5-1
TGCGCCAGCAGCTTGGAGGGCACAGATACGCAGTATTTT
CASSLEGTDTQYF
>.|once|TRBJ1-5|TRBV15
TGTGCCACCAGCAGAGATCTCGCTCAGCCCCAGCATTTT
CATSRDLAQPQHF
>.|.|TRBJ1-2|TRBV7-9
TGTGCCAGCAGCTTAGGGCCCAAGGGAACTCTCGTGCGAGGCTACACCTTC
CASSLGPKGTLVRGYTF
>.|.|TRBJ2-3|TRBV5-4
TGTGCCAGCAGCAAGGAGGGGATTGCTAGCACAGATACGCAGTATTTT
CASSKEGIASTDTQYF
>.|.|TRBJ1-3|TRBV10-3
TGTGCCATCAGGGGGGAAGGTTTCTCTGGAAACACCATATATTTT
CAIRGEGFSGNTIYF
>TRBD1|.|TRBJ1-3|TRBV30
TGTGCCTGGAGTGAGGACAGGGGTGGAAACACCATATATTTT
CAWSEDRGGNTIYF
>TRBD1|.|TRBJ1-4|TRBV6-5
TGTGCCAGCAGTTACAGGGGGCGCGGTGAAAAACTGTTTTTT
CASSYRGRGEKLFF
>.|.|TRBJ2-7|TRBV7-8
TGTGCCAGCAGCCCCAGGGGGGAGTCCTTCGAGCAGTACTTC
CASSPRGESFEQYF
>.|.|TRBJ2-5|TRBV7-3
TGTGCCAGCAGCTTACCCCCGCGGGTACGAAAACAAGAGACCCAGTACTTC
CASSLPPRVRKQETQYF
>TRBD2|.|TRBJ2-1|TRBV11-3
TGTGCCAGCAGCTTGGGAGGGAGCGGCTACAATGAGCAGTTCTTC
CASSLGGSGYNEQFF
>.|.|TRBJ2-7|TRBV11-2
TGTGCCAGCAGCTTATCCGGGGGAGGCGAGCAGTACTTC
CASSLSGGGEQYF
>.|.|TRBJ2-7|TRBV7-8
TGTGCCAGCAGCTTACTAGCAACCCAGAGCTACGAGCAGTACTTC
CASSLLATQSYEQYF
>.|.|TRBJ2-3|TRBV5-4
TGTGCCAGCAGCTTGGTTGTGGGAGGACCTAACACAGATACGCAGTATTTT
CASSLVVGGPNTDTQYF
>.|once|TRBJ2-5|TRBV7-2
TGTGCCAGCAGACCTCTACGTGAAGAGACCCAGTACTTC
CASRPLREETQYF
>.|.|TRBJ2-7|TRBV5-6
TGTGCCAGCAGCTGGACAGAGCAGTACTTC
CASSWTEQYF
>.|.|TRBJ1-2|TRBV5-1
TGCGCCAGCAGCTTGGCTGGGATCTATGGCTACACCTTC
CASSLAGIYGYTF
>.|.|TRBJ1-2|TRBV28
TGTGCCAGCAGTTTGGGTCCAGGTGGCTATGGCTACACCTTC
CASSLGPGGYGYTF
>TRBD1|.|TRBJ1-2|TRBV6-5
TGTGCCAGCAGGGGACAGGGTATTCGCTACACCTTC
CASRGQGIRYTF
>.|.|TRBJ1-3|TRBV21-1
TGTGCCAGCAGCCTCCGGACAGAAGTATACTCTGGAAACACCATATATTTT
CASSLRTEVYSGNTIYF
>.|.|TRBJ1-1|TRBV6-6
TGTGCCAGCAGTTTGACAGACACTGAAGCTTTCTTT
CASSLTDTEAFF
>.|.|TRBJ2-3|TRBV11-3
TGTGCCAGCAGCCCGCGGACCGGGAGACCGACCGAGCAAACGCAGTATTTT
CASSPRTGRPTEQTQYF
>TRBD2|.|TRBJ2-5|TRBV2
TGTGCCAGCAATACCGGGACTAGGCGGGAGACCCAGTACTTC
CASNTGTRRETQYF
>TRBD2|.|TRBJ2-1|TRBV18
TGTGCCAGCTCGTTACATCCAATACTAGCGGGGGATGTGTACAATGAGCAGTTCTTC
CASSLHPILAGDVYNEQFF
>TRBD2|once|TRBJ2-7|TRBV5-1
TGCGCCAGCAGCTTACAAAGCGGGGGGACCTCCTACGAGCAGTACTTC
CASSLQSGGTSYEQYF
>TRBD2|.|TRBJ2-1|TRBV4-1
TGCGCCAGCAGCCCAGGCAGAGGTAGGGCTAGCGGGAGGGATCACAATGAGCAGTTCTTC
CASSPGRGRASGRDHNEQFF
>TRBD1|.|TRBJ2-7|TRBV28
TGTGCCAGCAGTTTATTTGGGACAGCCGGAGAGCAGTACTTC
CASSLFGTAGEQYF
>.|.|TRBJ1-3|TRBV5-1
TGCGCCAGCAGCTTGACCCAGGCGAGCTCTGGAAACACCATATATTTT
CASSLTQASSGNTIYF
>.|once|TRBJ2-7|TRBV6-5
TGTGCCAGCAGGAGAACAAGCTCCTACGAGCAGTACTTC
CASRRTSSYEQYF
>.|few|TRBJ2-5|TRBV5-4
TGTGCCAGCAGCTCTCAGGGGTTGGAGGAGACCCAGTACTTC
CASSSQGLEETQYF
>TRBD1|.|TRBJ2-7|TRBV7-2
TGTGCCAGCAGCTTACGGGACAGGGGTGCGTACGAGCAGTACTTC
CASSLRDRGAYEQYF
>TRBD2|.|TRBJ2-1|TRBV9
TGTGCCAGCAGCGTAACCCCGCGCGGGGGGGAGTACAATGAGCAGTTCTTC
CASSVTPRGGEYNEQFF
>.|.|TRBJ2-1|TRBV6-1
TGTGCCAGCAGTGTGACCGGGACAACCTACAATGAGCAGTTCTTC
CASSVTGTTYNEQFF
>.|.|TRBJ2-3|TRBV6-6
TGTGCCAGCAGGTACGAACCTAGCACAGATACGCAGTATTTT
CASRYEPSTDTQYF
>.|.|TRBJ1-2|TRBV6-1
TGTGCCAGCAGTGAACTCCTAGCCCCCTACTATGGCTACACCTTC
CASSELLAPYYGYTF
>.|.|TRBJ2-1|TRBV5-6
TGTGCCAGCAGCTTGAAGGGAGACGGGGCTGAGCAGTTCTTC
CASSLKGDGAEQFF
>TRBD1|.|TRBJ1-6|TRBV5-1
TGCGCCAGCAGCTTTTCGACAGGGACACCCCTCCACTTT
CASSFSTGTPLHF
>.|.|TRBJ1-2|TRBV9
TGTGCCAGCAGCGACGGGGCCACCTTC
CASSDGATF
>.|.|TRBJ1-6|TRBV19
TGTGCCAGTAGTATAAACCCAGGGGCCAATTCACCCCTCCACTTT
CASSINPGANSPLHF
>.|.|TRBJ2-3|TRBV2
TGTGCCAGCAGAACAGGGCCGGCAGATACGCAGTATTTT
CASRTGPADTQYF
>.|.|TRBJ1-1|TRBV5-1
TGCGCCAGCGCACGCGGACCGGAGGGTACTGAAGCTTTCTTT
CASARGPEGTEAFF